Below are 24 T cell receptor delta chains sequenced from a single sample in a study of Vδ1+ human thymocytes. Study-level points and caveats: Thymic TRG and TRD repertoires appeared highly polyclonal, with Gaussian CDR3 length distributions.

No antigen has been identified for these receptors. RNA was extracted from the cells and then reverse transcribed. Multiplex PCR used pooled V-gene forward primers and a constant-region reverse primer to amplify CDR3s. TCRdb used CATT to re-call clones from the multiplex PCR reads. The sample yields some 73,000 delta-chain clones, 30% to 45% seen once. Sequencing was done on a sample of Vdelta1+ gamma-delta thymocytes from the thymus. Specified subset: FACS-sorted CD3+ TCRalphabeta- TCRVdelta1+ TCRVdelta2- thymocytes. The receptors shown here come from a boy less than two years old who had congenital heart surgery.

This chain joins TRDV1 and TRDJ1, with 10 bases fitting TRDD3. This CDR3 region has 18 residues. Looked up from germline, CDR1 is TSWWSYY and CDR2 is QGS. Losses at the gene ends were 2 bases for V and 0 bases for J; bases not matched to a gene: 9. The CDR3 DNA is TGTGCTCTTGGGGAAGGACCCCGAACTGGGGGATACACCGATAAACTCATCTTT. As protein: CALGEGPRTGGYTDKLIF.

Worth noting for this clone: This specimen includes other DNA sequences encoding the same CDR3. V gene TRDV1 combines with J gene TRDJ1; the match to TRDD3 covers 12 bases. Germline assignment: CDR1 TSWWSYY and CDR2 QGS. The V gene end was trimmed by 2 bases and the J gene end by 3 bases; junction bases not matched to a gene: 22. The CDR3 contains 22 residues. The CDR3 sequence: CALGEKWSFLLLGDTRADKLIF. The DNA of the CDR3 is TGTGCTCTTGGGGAAAAGTGGAGCTTCCTCTTACTGGGGGATACACGGGCCGATAAACTCATCTTT.

The chain links TRDV1 to TRDJ1; TRDD3 aligns across 7 bases. Germline V gene data show CDR1 as TSWWSYY and CDR2 as QGS. V shed 7 bases, J shed 0 bases, and the junction held 14 bases outside the gene matches. This CDR3 contains 17 residues. This chain's CDR3 is CALEVVRGMPYTDKLIF. The CDR3 DNA reads TGTGCTCTTGAGGTGGTACGGGGGATGCCGTACACCGATAAACTCATCTTT.

V and J are TRDV1 and TRDJ1; D assignment may be TRDD2 or TRDD3 (8 bases each). This CDR3 contains 21 residues. With 0 bases removed from V and 8 bases from J, the gap between germline ends came to 34 bases. The germline gives CDR1 TSWWSYY, CDR2 QGS. The CDR3 loop is CALGELPAFLKGGDKRGKLIF. The CDR3 DNA follows: TGTGCTCTTGGGGAACTCCCTGCCTTCCTAAAGGGGGGGGATAAGCGGGGGAAACTCATCTTT.

This clone was seen a handful of times. This chain uses TRDV1 with TRDJ1; 11 nucleotides align to TRDD3. Germline V gene lookup returns CDR1 TSWWSYY and CDR2 QGS. This CDR3 has 19 amino acids. J gave up 3 bases and V 3 bases, and 15 bases lay outside the gene matches. This CDR3 is CALGDPTLTAWGIPDKLIF. DNA for the CDR3: TGTGCTCTTGGGGATCCCACCCTTACGGCCTGGGGGATACCCGATAAACTCATCTTT.

The chain links TRDV2 to TRDJ3; 10 bases agree with TRDD3. Germline-derived CDR1 and CDR2 are GEAIGNYY and EKD. CDR3 length: 20 residues. V was pared by 1 base and J by 0 bases, with 8 bases of the junction left unmatched. The CDR3 DNA is TGTGCCTGTGACACTTCATGGGGGATACCCGGCTCCTGGGACACCCGACAGATGTTTTTC. Protein: CACDTSWGIPGSWDTRQMFF.

The chain combines TRDV1 with TRDJ1, with TRDD3 matching over 8 bases. Germline CDR1 and CDR2: TSWWSYY and QGS. This CDR3 region has 17 residues. V shed 2 bases, J shed 2 bases, and the junction held 10 bases outside the gene matches. The CDR3 region has the DNA TGTGCTCTTGGGGAATGTGTTGACGGGGATACAACCGATAAACTCATCTTT. Translation: CALGECVDGDTTDKLIF.

This chain uses TRDV1 with TRDJ2; 10 positions agree with TRDD3. The CDR3 consists of 19 residues. V lost 9 bases, J lost 4 bases, and 20 bases stayed unmatched. Germline V gene sequence: CDR1 TSWWSYY, CDR2 QGS. The CDR3 region is CALLRCTGGSEGGTAQLFF. CDR3 in DNA: TGTGCTCTCCTACGCTGCACTGGGGGATCAGAGGGGGGGACAGCACAACTCTTCTTT.

This clone was found a few times. The rearrangement links TRDV1 to TRDJ1; 11 nucleotides line up with TRDD3. The CDR3 is 19 amino acids. The junction had 12 bases not matched to a gene; V was cut back by 0 bases and J by 3 bases. The V gene's germline CDR1 is TSWWSYY and CDR2 QGS. CDR3 region: CALGELPMLGDTFADKLIF. The CDR3 coding sequence is TGTGCTCTTGGGGAACTCCCTATGCTGGGGGATACCTTTGCCGATAAACTCATCTTT.

The V call is TRDV1, the J call TRDJ1, with 13 bases matching TRDD3. CDR3 size: 22 residues. From germline, CDR1 is TSWWSYY and CDR2 QGS. J lost 3 bases, V lost 1 base, and 20 bases had no gene match. CDR3 sequence (DNA): TGTGCTCTTGGGGAACCCCACACGTCCGCTACTGGGGGATACGGTAGTTCCGATAAACTCATCTTT. Amino acids: CALGEPHTSATGGYGSSDKLIF.

The table lists this clone with a count of one. The chain carries TRDV1 and TRDJ1; possibly TRDD3 for D (5 bases). Trimming removed 2 bases from V and 0 bases from J, with 19 bases in between. In germline, CDR1 is TSWWSYY, CDR2 QGS. CDR3 length equals 18 residues. The CDR3 here is CALGEGCQLGEYTDKLIF. The CDR3 bases are TGTGCTCTTGGGGAAGGCTGCCAACTTGGGGAGTACACCGATAAACTCATCTTT.

This clone occurred a few times. V gene TRDV1 combines with J gene TRDJ1, with 7 bases fitting TRDD3. J lost 0 bases, V lost 2 bases, and 42 bases had no gene match. CDR1 TSWWSYY and CDR2 QGS come from the germline V gene. This CDR3 is built from 28 residues. The CDR3 loop is CALGEEKERQNVEWSCRYWGKYTDKLIF. Written as DNA, the CDR3 is TGTGCTCTTGGGGAAGAGAAGGAACGGCAAAATGTTGAGTGGTCCTGCCGTTACTGGGGAAAGTACACCGATAAACTCATCTTT.

This chain uses TRDV1 with TRDJ1, with 9 bases fitting TRDD3. The CDR3 runs to 19 residues. The germline gives CDR1 TSWWSYY, CDR2 QGS. Unmatched junction bases numbered 14, after V lost 3 bases and J lost 0 bases. CDR3: CALGDLEITGGPYTDKLIF. Written as DNA, the CDR3 is TGTGCTCTTGGGGACCTAGAGATTACTGGGGGACCGTACACCGATAAACTCATCTTT.

This clone was picked up a small number of times. The J gene is TRDJ1, the V gene TRDV1; the D gene is possibly TRDD2 (5 bases). Trimming cost V 8 bases and J 2 bases, with 12 bases left between them. CDR3 length: 13 amino acids. The germline gives CDR1 TSWWSYY, CDR2 QGS. DNA for the CDR3: TGTGCTCTTCTTTCCTCAGCTACCGATAAACTCATCTTT. Translating gives CALLSSATDKLIF.

In its sample, this clone was seen a few times. The chain is built from TRDV1 and TRDJ2, with 8 bases matching TRDD3. V trimming: 0 bases; J trimming: 5 bases; junction bases outside the gene matches: 32. CDR3 length: 25 residues. The germline CDR1 and CDR2 sequences are TSWWSYY and QGS. Here the CDR3 reads CALGELGAAVRRAGDKVPSTAQLFF. The CDR3 DNA reads as TGTGCTCTTGGGGAACTTGGTGCCGCCGTTCGACGTGCGGGGGATAAAGTGCCCTCAACAGCACAACTCTTCTTT.

The chain uses TRDV1 and TRDJ1, with TRDD2 as a possible D gene (9 bases). Germline V gives CDR1 TSWWSYY, CDR2 QGS. The CDR3 loop spans 21 amino acids. Trimming took off 3 bases at V and 4 bases at J, with 33 bases between the two ends. CDR3 nucleotide sequence: TGTGCTCTTGGGGACCTTCCTACGAGGGATACGTGCCCAGGGGCCGGCGATAAACTCATCTTT. This sequence encodes CALGDLPTRDTCPGAGDKLIF.

This clone was seen a handful of times. The chain uses TRDV1 and TRDJ1; 11 bases align to TRDD3. J gave up 3 bases and V 5 bases, and 20 bases lay outside the gene matches. The CDR3 sequence is 20 residues long. The germline gives CDR1 TSWWSYY, CDR2 QGS. In DNA form, the CDR3 reads TGTGCTCTTGGGTCCCGGTTTCCCGTACTGGGGGATAAATTAGCCGATAAACTCATCTTT. Its translation is CALGSRFPVLGDKLADKLIF.

The rearrangement links TRDV1 to TRDJ1, with 9 bases that match TRDD3. Germline V gives CDR1 TSWWSYY, CDR2 QGS. Unmatched junction bases numbered 16, after V lost 2 bases and J lost 0 bases. CDR3 length equals 20 residues. The CDR3: CALGEKAFLRGYAYTDKLIF. The CDR3 bases are TGTGCTCTTGGGGAAAAAGCCTTCCTGCGGGGATACGCCTACACCGATAAACTCATCTTT.

The chain carries TRDV1 and TRDJ1, with 12 bases aligning to TRDD3. The germline CDR1 and CDR2 sequences are TSWWSYY and QGS. V trimming: 1 base; J trimming: 0 bases; junction bases outside the gene matches: 21. The length of the CDR3 is 23 residues. CDR3 in amino acids: CALGEQPWSTGGYRAKYTDKLIF. CDR3 sequence (DNA): TGTGCTCTTGGGGAACAACCGTGGAGTACTGGGGGATACCGTGCGAAGTACACCGATAAACTCATCTTT.

As regards this clone: This sample includes further DNA sequences coding for the same CDR3. V gene TRDV1 combines with J gene TRDJ1, with D tentatively TRDD3 (6 bases). Germline V gene data show CDR1 as TSWWSYY and CDR2 as QGS. Trimming removed 4 bases from V and 0 bases from J, with 15 bases in between. CDR3 size: 16 residues. CDR3 nucleotides: TGTGCTCTTGGGGGTATACTGGGTGAGCACACCGATAAACTCATCTTT. Protein: CALGGILGEHTDKLIF.

This clone turned up a few times. The chain combines TRDV1 with TRDJ1, with 11 bases that match TRDD3. CDR1 is TSWWSYY, CDR2 QGS, per germline. There are 18 residues in the CDR3. Trimming took 0 bases from V and 0 from J; bases not matched to a gene: 6. The CDR3 region is CALGELGWGILYTDKLIF. In DNA form, the CDR3 reads TGTGCTCTTGGGGAACTAGGCTGGGGGATACTATACACCGATAAACTCATCTTT.

This clone was seen a few times. This chain uses TRDV1 with TRDJ1; D is perhaps TRDD3 (5 bases). Per the germline V gene, CDR1 is TSWWSYY and CDR2 is QGS. This CDR3 region has 15 residues. V was trimmed by 2 bases and J by 3 bases, leaving 13 bases between them. The CDR3 DNA reads as TGTGCTCTTGGGGAAGACGCTACTGGATCCGATAAACTCATCTTT. It specifies CALGEDATGSDKLIF.

The chain recombines TRDV1 with TRDJ1, with 7 bases fitting TRDD3. V gave up 2 bases and J gave up 7 bases; unmatched junction bases: 16. Germline values: CDR1 TSWWSYY, CDR2 QGS. The CDR3 consists of 17 residues. The CDR3 loop is CALGEEGGIHWRGKLIF. DNA of the CDR3: TGTGCTCTTGGGGAAGAAGGAGGGATACATTGGAGGGGTAAACTCATCTTT.

The V and J genes are TRDV1 and TRDJ1; TRDD2 is a possible D gene (6 bases). The V end lost 5 bases, the J end lost 2 bases, and 21 bases lay between the germline ends. Germline CDR1 is TSWWSYY and CDR2 is QGS. The CDR3 covers 17 residues. CDR3 sequence reads: CALGIRPTPRGTDKLIF. CDR3 coding DNA: TGTGCTCTTGGGATCCGTCCTACGCCGAGAGGGACCGATAAACTCATCTTT.